The rows below give T cell receptor beta chains drawn from one sample of a study of blood T cell repertoires in COVID-19. TCRdb's copy holds only in-frame clones and misses some; the assay was immunoSEQ multiplex PCR. The sample has approximately 65,000 clones; 85% to 95% are singletons. Sequenced material: peripheral blood. All receptors derive from a man in his 70s with active COVID-19. Each CDR3 is given with its conserved first and last residue. A D gene is named only where the DNA matches it firmly. Clone size, where shown, is once, few, many, or a class for clones that have expanded.

CDR3 length: 13; J gene: TRBJ2-1; clone size: once; D gene: NA; V gene: TRBV19; CDR3 DNA: TGTGCCAGTGGGGCTAGCGTGTACAATGAGCAGTTCTTC; CDR3 protein: CASGASVYNEQFF
CDR3 length: 21; J gene: TRBJ2-1; clone size: NA; D gene: TRBD2; V gene: TRBV7-3; CDR3 DNA: TGTGCCAGCAGCCCCAACACCTCTTCTAGCGGGGGATCAAGCTCCTACAATGAGCAGTTCTTC; CDR3 protein: CASSPNTSSSGGSSSYNEQFF
CDR3 length: 17; J gene: TRBJ1-5; clone size: few; D gene: NA; V gene: TRBV15; CDR3 DNA: TGTGCCACCAGCAGAGATGGGCGGGGTGGCGGCAATCAGCCCCAGCATTTT; CDR3 protein: CATSRDGRGGGNQPQHF
CDR3 length: 14; J gene: TRBJ1-4; clone size: NA; D gene: TRBD1; V gene: TRBV18; CDR3 DNA: TGTGCCAGCTCACCAACACCAGGGGGGGAAAAACTGTTTTTT; CDR3 protein: CASSPTPGGEKLFF
CDR3 length: 15; J gene: TRBJ2-7; clone size: few; D gene: TRBD2; V gene: TRBV5-1; CDR3 DNA: TGCGCCAGCAGCTTATACGGGACTAGCGTCTACGAGCAGTACTTC; CDR3 protein: CASSLYGTSVYEQYF
CDR3 length: 19; J gene: TRBJ2-5; clone size: NA; D gene: TRBD2; V gene: TRBV7-8; CDR3 DNA: TGTGCCAGCAGCTTGTACGAAACAGAAGGACTAGCGTCATATGGGACCCAGTACTTC; CDR3 protein: CASSLYETEGLASYGTQYF
CDR3 length: 14; J gene: TRBJ2-5; clone size: NA; D gene: TRBD1; V gene: TRBV7-8; CDR3 DNA: TGTGCCAGCAGCACCTACAGGGGCCAAGAGACCCAGTACTTC; CDR3 protein: CASSTYRGQETQYF
CDR3 length: 13; J gene: TRBJ2-2; clone size: NA; D gene: TRBD1; V gene: TRBV7-9; CDR3 DNA: TGTGCTCCGGACAGGGTTTTCACCGGGGAGCTGTTTTTT; CDR3 protein: CAPDRVFTGELFF
CDR3 length: 15; J gene: TRBJ1-4; clone size: NA; D gene: NA; V gene: TRBV6-5; CDR3 DNA: TGTGCCAGCAGTTTACTTGGCTCGGGGGATGAAAAACTGTTTTTT; CDR3 protein: CASSLLGSGDEKLFF
CDR3 length: 15; J gene: TRBJ1-1; clone size: NA; D gene: TRBD1; V gene: TRBV7-8; CDR3 DNA: TGTGCCAGCAGCTTATTTGGGACAGGGGAAACTGAAGCTTTCTTT; CDR3 protein: CASSLFGTGETEAFF
CDR3 length: 15; J gene: TRBJ2-1; clone size: once; D gene: NA; V gene: TRBV25-1; CDR3 DNA: TGTGCCAGCAGTGAATGGCGCGGTGACTACAATGAGCAGTTCTTC; CDR3 protein: CASSEWRGDYNEQFF
CDR3 length: 15; J gene: TRBJ1-4; clone size: NA; D gene: NA; V gene: TRBV10-3; CDR3 DNA: TGTGCCATCAGTGAGTCGGACAGAACTAATGAAAAACTGTTTTTT; CDR3 protein: CAISESDRTNEKLFF
CDR3 length: 16; J gene: TRBJ1-6; clone size: NA; D gene: NA; V gene: TRBV7-2; CDR3 DNA: TGTGCCAGTGGGACACCCCCTAACACCTATAATTCACCCCTCCACTTT; CDR3 protein: CASGTPPNTYNSPLHF
CDR3 length: 17; J gene: TRBJ1-3; clone size: NA; D gene: TRBD1; V gene: TRBV4-1; CDR3 DNA: TGCGCCAGCAGCCAACCTAGGACAGGGAGCTCTGGAAACACCATATATTTT; CDR3 protein: CASSQPRTGSSGNTIYF
CDR3 length: 14; J gene: TRBJ1-6; clone size: NA; D gene: NA; V gene: TRBV19; CDR3 DNA: TGTGCCAGTAGGCCGACAGAGGTCAATTCACCCCTCCACTTT; CDR3 protein: CASRPTEVNSPLHF
CDR3 length: 16; J gene: TRBJ1-4; clone size: NA; D gene: NA; V gene: TRBV19; CDR3 DNA: TGTGCCAGTAGTATCTCGTTCCAGACTTTTAATGAAAAACTGTTTTTT; CDR3 protein: CASSISFQTFNEKLFF
CDR3 length: 15; J gene: TRBJ2-5; clone size: NA; D gene: TRBD2; V gene: TRBV6-5; CDR3 DNA: TGTGCCAGCAGTTCCGGGACTAGCGGGGTCGAGACCCAGTACTTC; CDR3 protein: CASSSGTSGVETQYF
CDR3 length: 17; J gene: TRBJ2-5; clone size: NA; D gene: NA; V gene: TRBV20-1; CDR3 DNA: TGCAGTGCTAGTTCCAGTCGATGGAGGGGGGGCGTCGAGACCCAGTACTTC; CDR3 protein: CSASSSRWRGGVETQYF
CDR3 length: 14; J gene: TRBJ2-2; clone size: NA; D gene: NA; V gene: TRBV7-9; CDR3 DNA: TGTGCCAGCAGTTACCGACAGACCACCGGGGAGCTGTTTTTT; CDR3 protein: CASSYRQTTGELFF
CDR3 length: 16; J gene: TRBJ2-1; clone size: NA; D gene: NA; V gene: TRBV4-2; CDR3 DNA: TGTGCCAGCAGCCATCTGGAAGGGGGTAACTACAATGAGCAGTTCTTC; CDR3 protein: CASSHLEGGNYNEQFF
CDR3 length: 16; J gene: TRBJ2-1; clone size: NA; D gene: TRBD2; V gene: TRBV5-1; CDR3 DNA: TGCGCCAGCAGCCCCCGGACTAGCGGGGGTCGCCATGAGCAGTTCTTC; CDR3 protein: CASSPRTSGGRHEQFF
CDR3 length: 15; J gene: TRBJ1-2; clone size: NA; D gene: TRBD1; V gene: TRBV4-3; CDR3 DNA: TGCGCCAGCAGCCCACGACAGGGGACCAACTATGGCTACACCTTC; CDR3 protein: CASSPRQGTNYGYTF
CDR3 length: 18; J gene: TRBJ1-5; clone size: NA; D gene: TRBD1; V gene: TRBV19; CDR3 DNA: TGTGCCAGTGGCTATAACGACAGGGGATTGGGTAAAGGGCAGCCCCAGCATTTT; CDR3 protein: CASGYNDRGLGKGQPQHF
CDR3 length: 20; J gene: TRBJ2-1; clone size: once; D gene: TRBD2; V gene: TRBV5-4; CDR3 DNA: TGTGCCAGCAGCCCTAGTTTGACTAGCGGGGCCGCCCACTCGTACAATGAGCAGTTCTTC; CDR3 protein: CASSPSLTSGAAHSYNEQFF
CDR3 length: 15; J gene: TRBJ2-5; clone size: once; D gene: TRBD2; V gene: TRBV28; CDR3 DNA: TGTGCCAGCAGTTTAGCGGGGGGGCCCCGAGAGACCCAGTACTTC; CDR3 protein: CASSLAGGPRETQYF
CDR3 length: 15; J gene: TRBJ1-2; clone size: NA; D gene: TRBD1; V gene: TRBV9; CDR3 DNA: TGTGCCAGCAGCGCCGGACAGGGGCGGCCCTATGGCTACACCTTC; CDR3 protein: CASSAGQGRPYGYTF
CDR3 length: 11; J gene: TRBJ2-7; clone size: NA; D gene: TRBD1; V gene: TRBV3-1/TRBV3-2; CDR3 DNA: TGTGCCAGCAGAAACGACAGGGGGAGGTACTTC; CDR3 protein: CASRNDRGRYF
CDR3 length: 13; J gene: TRBJ1-6; clone size: few; D gene: NA; V gene: TRBV14; CDR3 DNA: TGTGCCAGCAGCCCCTCCCATAATTCACCCCTCCACTTT; CDR3 protein: CASSPSHNSPLHF
CDR3 length: 13; J gene: TRBJ2-2; clone size: NA; D gene: NA; V gene: TRBV19; CDR3 DNA: TGTGCCAGTACTCAGGGGAACACCGGGGAGCTGTTTTTT; CDR3 protein: CASTQGNTGELFF
CDR3 length: 14; J gene: TRBJ2-7; clone size: NA; D gene: TRBD1; V gene: TRBV5-1; CDR3 DNA: TGCGCCAGCAGCTTACGACAGGGGGCCTACGAGCAGTACTTC; CDR3 protein: CASSLRQGAYEQYF
CDR3 length: 14; J gene: TRBJ2-1; clone size: NA; D gene: NA; V gene: TRBV3-1/TRBV3-2; CDR3 DNA: TGTGCCAGCAGCCAAGATGTTAATGCGATTGAGCAGTTCTTC; CDR3 protein: CASSQDVNAIEQFF
CDR3 length: 14; J gene: TRBJ2-3; clone size: NA; D gene: TRBD2; V gene: TRBV24-1; CDR3 DNA: TGTGCCACCAGTCAGGGGACTAGCCCCAATACGCAGTATTTT; CDR3 protein: CATSQGTSPNTQYF
CDR3 length: 14; J gene: TRBJ1-5; clone size: NA; D gene: TRBD1; V gene: TRBV4-3; CDR3 DNA: TGCGCCAGCAGCCAGGACAGGGGGGTTCAGCCCCAGCATTTT; CDR3 protein: CASSQDRGVQPQHF
CDR3 length: 12; J gene: TRBJ1-2; clone size: NA; D gene: NA; V gene: TRBV6-2/TRBV6-3; CDR3 DNA: TGTGCCAGCAGCATTACTAACTATGGCTACACCTTC; CDR3 protein: CASSITNYGYTF
CDR3 length: 15; J gene: TRBJ2-7; clone size: NA; D gene: TRBD1; V gene: TRBV7-9; CDR3 DNA: TGTGCCAGCAGCAAGGGACAGGGGGCCCCCTACGAGCAGTACTTC; CDR3 protein: CASSKGQGAPYEQYF
CDR3 length: 16; J gene: TRBJ2-5; clone size: NA; D gene: NA; V gene: TRBV7-9; CDR3 DNA: TGTGCCAGCAGCTTAGTTCACTTGAGGCAGCAAGAGACCCAGTACTTC; CDR3 protein: CASSLVHLRQQETQYF